This T cell receptor (beta chain) was recovered during a study of blood T cell repertoires in COVID-19. The wider study: Sources were T cells, B-cell-depleted T cells, or PBMCs; the material itself was cDNA or gDNA.

Clones were sequenced by immunoSEQ multiplex PCR, and TCRdb holds only the in-frame ones, with some missing. The sample yields approximately 140,000 clones, approximately 84% seen once. The source is a man between 35 and 55 years old with acute COVID-19. Sequences were obtained from PBMCs or T cells enriched from blood (not recorded which).

The CDR3 DNA reads as TGTGCCAGCAGCGCCGACAGGGGGCATATGACAGATACGCAGTATTTT. This sequence encodes CASSADRGHMTDTQYF. The chain joins TRBV7-2 to TRBJ2-3, with 10 bases matching TRBD1. The V segment lost 5 bases and the J segment 3 bases; nucleotides outside the gene matches: 8. The CDR3 is 16 residues long. CDR1 SGHTA and CDR2 FQGNSA come from the germline V gene.